This T cell receptor beta chain was identified in a study of blood T cells in healthy people across ages. Then a second PCR, running roughly 7 to 11 cycles, was carried out with a sample-barcoded 5' primer and a J-beta primer mix. Each cDNA molecule was tagged by a template-switch adaptor that had 12 random nucleotides. A single record per CDR3 protein comes from TCRdb applying MiXCR to the 5' RACE reads. Found here are 1,300,000 or so distinct CDR3 sequences, approximately 60% of them singletons; the top ten hold approximately 7%. With V trimmed by 0 bases and J by 3 bases, 9 bases remained unmatched. This CDR3 has 16 residues. Germline CDR1 reads DFQATT; CDR2 reads SNEGSKA (reference sequence). This clonotype has a single count. Antigen specificity is unknown. Researchers isolated at least 7 million PBMCs per sample. Study-level results: Age advanced and TCR beta diversity per million T cells fell, roughly linearly. Diversity was higher, and naive CD4+ cells more numerous, in long-lived donors than in aged donors.

Sample: blood. This TCR came from a man between 18 and 29 years old in good health. J is TRBJ1-2 and V is TRBV20-1, with 8 nucleotides matching TRBD1. CDR3 sequence: CSARDPTTGADYGYTF. CDR3 in DNA: TGCAGTGCTAGAGATCCGACGACAGGGGCGGACTATGGCTACACCTTC.